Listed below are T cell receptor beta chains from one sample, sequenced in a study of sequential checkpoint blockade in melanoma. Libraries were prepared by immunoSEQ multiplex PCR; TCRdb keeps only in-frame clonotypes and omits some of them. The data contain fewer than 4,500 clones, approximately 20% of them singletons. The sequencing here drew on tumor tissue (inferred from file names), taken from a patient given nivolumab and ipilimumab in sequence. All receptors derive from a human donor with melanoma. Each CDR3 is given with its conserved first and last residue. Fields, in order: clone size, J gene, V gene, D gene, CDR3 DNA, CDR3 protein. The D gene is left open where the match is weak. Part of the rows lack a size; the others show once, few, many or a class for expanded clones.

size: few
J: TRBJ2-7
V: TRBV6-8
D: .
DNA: TGTGCCAGCAGTTACTCGGGGCTAGCCCAACCCTACGAGCAGTACTTC
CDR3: CASSYSGLAQPYEQYF

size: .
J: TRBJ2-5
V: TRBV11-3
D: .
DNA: TGTGCCAGCAGCGGCGGGGGCCGGGGAGAGACCCAGTACTTC
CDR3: CASSGGGRGETQYF

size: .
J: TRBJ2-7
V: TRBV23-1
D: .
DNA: TGCGCCAGCAGCTTGAACAGCCTTTTGGAGCAGTACTTC
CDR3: CASSLNSLLEQYF

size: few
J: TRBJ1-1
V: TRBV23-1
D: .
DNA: TGCGCCAGCAGCTTGGGGGTGAACACTGAAGCTTTCTTT
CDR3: CASSLGVNTEAFF

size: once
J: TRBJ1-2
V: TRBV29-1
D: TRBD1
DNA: TGCAGCGTTGTCCCCGGGACAGGGGTTCCTAACTATGGCTACACCTTC
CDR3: CSVVPGTGVPNYGYTF

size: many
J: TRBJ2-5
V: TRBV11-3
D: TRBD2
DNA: TGTGCCAGCAGCCCGGGGACTAGCGGGGGGATTTCAAAAGAGACCCAGTACTTC
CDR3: CASSPGTSGGISKETQYF

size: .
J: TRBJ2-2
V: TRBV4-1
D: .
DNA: TGCGCCAGCAGCCAATTGAGGGGTGGGGCGCGTACCGGGGAGCTGTTTTTT
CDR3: CASSQLRGGARTGELFF

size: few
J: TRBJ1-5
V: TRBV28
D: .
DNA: TGTGCCAGCAGTTTACGCAGTCAGCCCCAGCATTTT
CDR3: CASSLRSQPQHF

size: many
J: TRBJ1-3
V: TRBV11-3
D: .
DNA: TGTGCCAGCAGCTCGCCGAGGGGGGTTTACCCCTCATTCTCTGGAAACACCATATATTTT
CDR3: CASSSPRGVYPSFSGNTIYF

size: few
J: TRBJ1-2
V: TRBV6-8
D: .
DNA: TGTGCCAGCAGTTACTCCTCAACAGGGAATGGCTACACCTTC
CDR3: CASSYSSTGNGYTF

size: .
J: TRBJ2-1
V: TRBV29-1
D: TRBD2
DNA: TGCAGCGTTTCTGGAGGGAGGGGATCCTACAATGAGCAGTTCTTC
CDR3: CSVSGGRGSYNEQFF

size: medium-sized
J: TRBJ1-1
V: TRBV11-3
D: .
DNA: TGTGCCAGCAGCTTAGGTCAGGGGTGGGGCACTGAAGCTTTCTTT
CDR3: CASSLGQGWGTEAFF

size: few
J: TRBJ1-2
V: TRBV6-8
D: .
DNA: TGTGCCAGCAGCTATTTAACAGGGTATGGCTACACCTTC
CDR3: CASSYLTGYGYTF

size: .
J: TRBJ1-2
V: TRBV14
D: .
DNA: TGTGCCAGCAGCCAAGACCTGGAGCCCTATGGCTACACCTTC
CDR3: CASSQDLEPYGYTF

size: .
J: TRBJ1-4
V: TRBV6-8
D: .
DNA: TGTGCCAGCAGTTACTTGTCAACTAATGAAAAACTGTTTTTT
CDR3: CASSYLSTNEKLFF

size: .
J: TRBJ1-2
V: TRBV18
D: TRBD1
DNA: TGTGCCAGCTCACCAAGCCCAATTGGGACAGGACGTAACTATGGCTACACCTTC
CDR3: CASSPSPIGTGRNYGYTF

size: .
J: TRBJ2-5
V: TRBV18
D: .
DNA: TGTGCCAGCTCACCGACCCCGGGAGACCAAGAGACCCAGTACTTC
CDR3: CASSPTPGDQETQYF

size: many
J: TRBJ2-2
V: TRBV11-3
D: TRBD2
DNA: TGTGCCAGCATCCCCCGGACTAGCGGAGGGGAGCTGTTTTTT
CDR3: CASIPRTSGGELFF

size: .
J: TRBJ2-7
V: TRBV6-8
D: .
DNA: TGTGCCAGCCGGCTCGGGAGAGAGTCCTACGAGCAGTACTTC
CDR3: CASRLGRESYEQYF

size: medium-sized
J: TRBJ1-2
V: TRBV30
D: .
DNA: TGTGCCTGGAACGAAGGTTATAGAGAAACTAACTATGGCTACACCTTC
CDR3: CAWNEGYRETNYGYTF

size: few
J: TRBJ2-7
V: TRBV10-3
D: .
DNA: TGTGCCATCAGTGACAACCTTCAACCGACTAAATCCTACGAGCAGTACTTC
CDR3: CAISDNLQPTKSYEQYF

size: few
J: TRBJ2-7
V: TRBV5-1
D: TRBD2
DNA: TGCGCCAGCAGCTTGGGGGCGGGAGAAACCTACGAGCAGTACTTC
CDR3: CASSLGAGETYEQYF

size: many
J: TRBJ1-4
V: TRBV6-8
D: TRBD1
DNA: TGTGCCAGCAGGACAGGGGGCTATGAAAAACTGTTTTTT
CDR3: CASRTGGYEKLFF

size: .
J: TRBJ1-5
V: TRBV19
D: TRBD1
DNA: TGTGCCAGTTCCCGACAGGGGGGTCTTGAGGCCCAGCATTTT
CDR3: CASSRQGGLEAQHF

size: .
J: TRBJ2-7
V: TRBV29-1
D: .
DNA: TGCAGCGTTGAAGATCGGCAGCTACTCCTCTCCTACGAGCAGTACTTC
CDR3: CSVEDRQLLLSYEQYF

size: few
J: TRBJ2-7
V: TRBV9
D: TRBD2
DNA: TGTGCCAGCAGCGCAACAAAGACTAGCGGGACATACGAGCAGTACTTC
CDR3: CASSATKTSGTYEQYF

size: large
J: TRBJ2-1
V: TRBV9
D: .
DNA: TGTGCCAGCAGCGTAGCGGGAGAGGCCTACAATGAGCAGTTCTTC
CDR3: CASSVAGEAYNEQFF

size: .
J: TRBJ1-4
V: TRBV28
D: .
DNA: TGTGCCAGCAGTTCCCGGGGGAGTGAAAAACTGTTTTTT
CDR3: CASSSRGSEKLFF

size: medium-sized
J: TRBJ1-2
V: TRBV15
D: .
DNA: TGTGCCACCAGCAGAGAGGCACAGGTATTCTATGGCTACACCTTC
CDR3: CATSREAQVFYGYTF

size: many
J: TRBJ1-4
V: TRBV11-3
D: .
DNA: TGTGCCAGCAGCCAAGTATCAGGGGCTGGTGATGAAAAACTGTTTTTT
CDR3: CASSQVSGAGDEKLFF

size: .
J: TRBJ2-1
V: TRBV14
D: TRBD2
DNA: TGTGCCAGCAGCCAAGTAGCGGGGGCCGGGAATGAGCAGTTCTTC
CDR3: CASSQVAGAGNEQFF

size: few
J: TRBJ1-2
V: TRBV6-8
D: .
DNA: TGTGCCAGCCAGGGAGGGCATGGAATCTATGGCTACACCTTC
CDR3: CASQGGHGIYGYTF

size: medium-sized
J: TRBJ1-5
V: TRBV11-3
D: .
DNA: TGTGCCAGCAGCTTGGACAATAGCAATCAGCCCCAGCATTTT
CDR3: CASSLDNSNQPQHF

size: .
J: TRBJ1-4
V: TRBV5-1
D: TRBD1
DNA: TGCGCCAGCAGCGGCGGACAGGGGACTAATGAAAAACTGTTTTTT
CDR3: CASSGGQGTNEKLFF

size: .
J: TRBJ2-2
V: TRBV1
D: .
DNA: TGCGCCAGCAGCCCCTATATTAACACCGGGGAGCTGTTTTTT
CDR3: CASSPYINTGELFF

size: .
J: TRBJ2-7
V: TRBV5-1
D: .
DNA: TGCGCCAGCAGTTGGGGGGGCCTCTCCTACGAGCAGTACTTC
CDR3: CASSWGGLSYEQYF

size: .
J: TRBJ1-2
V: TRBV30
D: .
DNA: TGTGCCTGGAGTGGCTATTATGGCTACACCTTC
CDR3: CAWSGYYGYTF

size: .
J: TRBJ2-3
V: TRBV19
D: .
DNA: TGTGCCAGTAGCTCGGACAGCGCCACAGATACGCAGTATTTT
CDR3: CASSSDSATDTQYF